The 14 T cell receptor beta chains below come from one sample, sequenced in a study of PD-1 blockade in classical Hodgkin lymphoma. Some clones are missing from TCRdb's copy, which holds only in-frame ones; the method was immunoSEQ multiplex PCR. The repertoire has roughly 90,000 clones, around 81% of them found once; the top ten carry approximately 15%. All the patients suffered relapse after autologous stem cell transplantation, and brentuximab vedotin exposure differed. The specimen was peripheral blood mononuclear cells (PBMCs), collected before the second cycle of nivolumab. The origin of the receptors is a human donor with classical Hodgkin lymphoma.

This rearrangement joins TRBV7-6 to TRBJ2-2, with D possibly being TRBD1 (6 bases). The germline V gene has CDR1 SGHVS and CDR2 FNYEAQ. V shed 5 bases and J shed 6 bases, with 13 bases lying between them. The CDR3 consists of 14 residues. The CDR3 spells CASSAQGVAGELFF. The CDR3 nucleotides read TGTGCCAGCAGCGCACAGGGAGTAGCCGGGGAGCTGTTTTTT.

The V and J genes are TRBV27 and TRBJ1-2; TRBD1 is a possible D gene (6 bases). The germline gives CDR1 MNHEY, CDR2 SMNVEV (reference sequence). Trimming took 2 bases from V and 8 from J, leaving 18 bases between them. The CDR3 spans 15 residues. The CDR3 protein is CASSLVPQWGRGYTF. The CDR3 DNA reads TGTGCCAGCAGTTTAGTCCCCCAGTGGGGGCGAGGCTACACCTTC.

The chain joins TRBV14 to TRBJ1-2, with no clear D. This CDR3 contains 13 residues. CDR1 SGHDN and CDR2 FVKESK come from the germline V gene. Trimming cost V 5 bases and J 5 bases, with 12 bases left between them. DNA for the CDR3: TGTGCCAGCAGCACTGACGGCAGTTATGGCTACACCTTC. This codes for CASSTDGSYGYTF.

The chain recombines TRBV10-3 with TRBJ2-7, with a tentative D call TRBD2 (5 bases). With 10 bases removed from V and 2 bases from J, the gap between germline ends came to 15 bases. Per germline, CDR1 ENHRY and CDR2 SYGVKD. The CDR3 totals 13 residues. CDR3 nucleotides: TGTGCCACCCGTATCGGGGTGACCTACGAGCAGTACTTC. Translation: CATRIGVTYEQYF.

The DNA of the CDR3 is TGTGCCAGCAGCCGGACAGTATCGAACTATGGCTACACCTTC. It encodes CASSRTVSNYGYTF. The chain is built from TRBV9 and TRBJ1-2, with TRBD1 as a possible D gene (6 bases). V was trimmed by 4 bases and J by 2 bases, leaving 12 bases between them. CDR3 length: 14 residues. Germline V lookup: CDR1 SGDLS, CDR2 YYNGEE.

The chain uses TRBV7-2 and TRBJ2-1; perhaps TRBD1 as D (5 bases). This CDR3 is 15 amino acids long. V lost 4 bases and J lost 10, with 20 bases in between. The germline CDR1 and CDR2 sequences are SGHTA and FQGNSA. The CDR3 here is CASSSPRAGSGEQFF. Written as DNA, the CDR3 is TGTGCCAGCAGCTCCCCTAGGGCAGGGTCGGGCGAGCAGTTCTTC.

The chain recombines TRBV7-9 with TRBJ1-5; TRBD1 matches 10 bases. CDR3 length: 13 residues. J was trimmed by 6 bases and V by 8 bases; bases with no gene match: 4. Germline-derived CDR1 and CDR2 are SEHNR and FQNEAQ (reference sequence). This CDR3 reads CASQTGGGQPQHF. CDR3 nucleotide sequence: TGTGCCAGCCAGACAGGGGGCGGTCAGCCCCAGCATTTT.

This clone has a single count. The chain combines TRBV19 with TRBJ2-7; D uncertain. The CDR3 spans 13 residues. The germline V gene encodes CDR1 LNHDA and CDR2 SQIVND (reference sequence). V lost 5 bases and J lost 0, with 8 bases in between. This chain's CDR3 is CASSYGSSYEQYF. CDR3 bases: TGTGCCAGTAGTTATGGCAGCTCCTACGAGCAGTACTTC.

The gene calls are TRBV10-3 and TRBJ1-1, with D maybe TRBD1 (5 bases). Trimming took 2 bases from V and 6 from J, leaving 22 bases between them. The germline V gene has CDR1 ENHRY and CDR2 SYGVKD. The CDR3 loop spans 17 amino acids. The CDR3 nucleotides read TGTGCCATCAGTGAGACTGACGGGTCGGCTGGGGACCCTGAAGCTTTCTTT. Its translation is CAISETDGSAGDPEAFF.

The rearrangement joins TRBV19 to TRBJ1-5, with TRBD1 as a possible D gene (6 bases). CDR1 and CDR2 (germline): LNHDA, SQIVND (reference sequence). V lost 6 bases, J lost 6 bases, and 12 bases lay in between. The length of the CDR3 is 13 residues. CDR3 in amino acids: CASRLGGLQPQHF. The CDR3 nucleotides are TGTGCCAGTAGGTTGGGGGGCCTTCAGCCCCAGCATTTT.

Points on this clone: The same CDR3 arises from other DNA sequences in this sample as well. The chain has TRBV7-9 and TRBJ1-2, with D possibly TRBD1 on 6 matching bases. The CDR3 consists of 14 residues. The V end lost 5 bases, the J end lost 2 bases, and 12 bases lay between the germline ends. CDR1 is SEHNR and CDR2 is FQNEAQ in the germline V gene (reference sequence). The CDR3 protein is CASSPPGANYGYTF. The CDR3 DNA is TGTGCCAGCAGCCCCCCAGGGGCCAACTATGGCTACACCTTC.

V is TRBV14 and J is TRBJ2-5, with D possibly being TRBD1 or TRBD2 (5 bases each). The V gene's germline CDR1 is SGHDN and CDR2 FVKESK. This CDR3 spans 13 amino acids. V dropped 2 bases and J dropped 5 bases, with 9 bases sitting between them. The CDR3 is CASSQIWGETQYF. The CDR3 nucleotides are TGTGCCAGCAGCCAAATCTGGGGGGAGACCCAGTACTTC.

This rearrangement joins TRBV15 to TRBJ2-1; 10 bases map to TRBD2. Germline CDR1 is LNHNV and CDR2 is YYDKDF (reference sequence). The CDR3 runs to 16 residues. V shed 2 bases and J 4 bases; nucleotides not matched to a gene: 5. DNA of the CDR3: TGTGCCACCAGCAGACTAGCGGGAGCTGGGTACAATGAGCAGTTCTTC. Translating gives CATSRLAGAGYNEQFF.

This chain joins TRBV5-1 and TRBJ2-3, with D possibly being TRBD1 (6 bases). Germline CDR1 is SGHRS and CDR2 is YFSETQ. Trimming left V 4 bases short and J 5 bases short, with 11 bases between. The CDR3 runs 13 residues. CDR3 DNA: TGCGCCAGCAGCCCCTCACAGGGAGATACGCAGTATTTT. As protein: CASSPSQGDTQYF.